These T cell receptor beta chains were read from a single sample in a study of blood T cell repertoires in COVID-19. The data were produced by immunoSEQ multiplex PCR, yet TCRdb's version contains in-frame clones alone and is incomplete. Among 150,000 to 200,000 clones, about 88% were seen once, and the ten largest hold around 1.9%. Sequenced: peripheral blood. Receptor source: a man aged 18 to 29 who had recovered from COVID-19. CDR3s leave out the opening cysteine and the closing phenylalanine or tryptophan. The order of the fields is V gene, J gene, CDR3 protein.

v_call: TRBV19
j_call: TRBJ2-7
cdr3_aa: ASSIKGYDEQY

v_call: TRBV19
j_call: TRBJ2-5
cdr3_aa: ASSITGTSGQETQY

v_call: TRBV5-1
j_call: TRBJ1-6
cdr3_aa: ASSLLQGAGNSPLH

v_call: TRBV6-2/TRBV6-3
j_call: TRBJ2-1
cdr3_aa: ASSRTGSHEQF

v_call: TRBV5-8
j_call: TRBJ2-7
cdr3_aa: ASSLRAGAYEQY

v_call: TRBV5-1
j_call: TRBJ2-5
cdr3_aa: ASSLGRLSLAETQY

v_call: TRBV28
j_call: TRBJ1-2
cdr3_aa: ASSVIGQGLGYT

v_call: TRBV7-3
j_call: TRBJ2-5
cdr3_aa: ASSLTGGKISGLAGGGETQY

v_call: TRBV5-6
j_call: TRBJ1-1
cdr3_aa: ASSWVFDSLNTEAF

v_call: TRBV4-1
j_call: TRBJ2-7
cdr3_aa: ASSQGPRDPRRNEQY

v_call: TRBV7-3
j_call: TRBJ2-1
cdr3_aa: ASSYDRGTYNEQF

v_call: TRBV18
j_call: TRBJ2-1
cdr3_aa: ASSPRSTVSYNEQF

v_call: TRBV9
j_call: TRBJ1-4
cdr3_aa: ASSMTGGGDEKLF

v_call: TRBV5-4
j_call: TRBJ1-1
cdr3_aa: ASSLGRGPETF

v_call: TRBV11-2
j_call: TRBJ2-5
cdr3_aa: ASSWRGRETQY

v_call: TRBV28
j_call: TRBJ1-5
cdr3_aa: ASSLLNQPQH

v_call: TRBV15
j_call: TRBJ2-5
cdr3_aa: ATSPLLAGSQETQY

v_call: TRBV4-2
j_call: TRBJ2-1
cdr3_aa: ASSQDGRVAEQF

v_call: TRBV6-1
j_call: TRBJ1-5
cdr3_aa: ASSEYEYSNQPQH

v_call: TRBV5-4
j_call: TRBJ1-2
cdr3_aa: ASSLDGNYGYT

v_call: TRBV6-2/TRBV6-3
j_call: TRBJ2-6
cdr3_aa: ASSFSSGANVLT

v_call: TRBV29-1
j_call: TRBJ1-1
cdr3_aa: SVVQGGMNTEAF

v_call: TRBV19
j_call: TRBJ1-6
cdr3_aa: ASSRDRGSPLH

v_call: TRBV11-2
j_call: TRBJ2-3
cdr3_aa: ASSLGGDLAGGMDTQY

v_call: TRBV7-9
j_call: TRBJ2-2
cdr3_aa: ASRTPGQGNRRELF

v_call: TRBV27
j_call: TRBJ1-2
cdr3_aa: ASSLGQAYGYT

v_call: TRBV7-2
j_call: TRBJ2-1
cdr3_aa: ASSPRAFAARV

v_call: TRBV5-4
j_call: TRBJ2-3
cdr3_aa: ASSRWGGLAGDTQY

v_call: TRBV11-2
j_call: TRBJ1-1
cdr3_aa: ASSGGYRGWNTEAF

v_call: TRBV19
j_call: TRBJ2-1
cdr3_aa: ASSSRQVTGNEQF

v_call: TRBV5-1
j_call: TRBJ1-3
cdr3_aa: ASSFSVQTGDSGNTIY

v_call: TRBV7-3
j_call: TRBJ1-2
cdr3_aa: ASSLQPGTYGYT

v_call: TRBV10-3
j_call: TRBJ1-1
cdr3_aa: ATGGQVNTEAF

v_call: TRBV6-6
j_call: TRBJ1-4
cdr3_aa: ASSAQTGTGLEKLF

v_call: TRBV3-1/TRBV3-2
j_call: TRBJ1-1
cdr3_aa: ASSLRTGTTEAF

v_call: TRBV5-1
j_call: TRBJ1-1
cdr3_aa: ASSVDGMNTEAF

v_call: TRBV6-5
j_call: TRBJ2-7
cdr3_aa: ASSSEGREQY